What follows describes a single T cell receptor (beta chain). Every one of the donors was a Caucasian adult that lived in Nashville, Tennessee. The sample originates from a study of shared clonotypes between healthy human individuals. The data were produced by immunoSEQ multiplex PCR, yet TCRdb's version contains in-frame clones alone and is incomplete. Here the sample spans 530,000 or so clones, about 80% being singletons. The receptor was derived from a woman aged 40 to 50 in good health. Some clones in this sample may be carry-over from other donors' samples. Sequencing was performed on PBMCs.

The CDR3 bases are TGTGCCAGCAGTGAAGCCGGCCTCCCAGCTAACTATGGCTACACCTTC. This sequence encodes CASSEAGLPANYGYTF. The V call is TRBV6-1, the J call TRBJ1-2; D is unclear. The CDR3 covers 16 residues. V gave up 0 bases and J gave up 0 bases, with 11 bases separating them. Looked up from germline, CDR1 is MNHNS and CDR2 is SASEGT.